These 9 T cell receptor beta chains share one sample of origin, sequenced in a study of shared clonotypes between healthy human individuals. The method was immunoSEQ multiplex PCR; TCRdb's version includes in-frame clones alone and lacks a portion of them. The sample lists hundreds of thousands of clones, 60% to 75% seen once, with under 2% in the top ten. Sequencing input: memory CD4+ T cells sorted from blood. Noted subset: CD45RA-negative fraction. The source is a woman aged 25 to 45 in good health.

J is TRBJ1-2 and V is TRBV28, with 8 bases identical to TRBD1. This CDR3 has 16 residues. Germline trimming cut 3 bases from V and 0 bases from J; bases unmatched to any gene: 6. Germline values: CDR1 MDHEN, CDR2 SYDVKM. DNA for the CDR3: TGTGCCAGCAGTTTGCCAGGGACAGGAGCTAACTATGGCTACACCTTC. This gives the protein CASSLPGTGANYGYTF.

The rearrangement links TRBV28 to TRBJ2-1; the D is unclear. The V and J ends lost 5 bases and 7 bases respectively, with 15 bases between them. The CDR3 sequence is 14 residues long. Per germline, CDR1 MDHEN and CDR2 SYDVKM. Here the CDR3 reads CASSSPGDSNEQFF. The CDR3 DNA sequence: TGTGCCAGCAGTAGCCCCGGCGACTCGAATGAGCAGTTCTTC.

The chain recombines TRBV29-1 with TRBJ2-7, with D possibly matching TRBD2 (6 bases). Germline CDR1 is SQVTM and CDR2 is ANQGSEA. CDR3 length equals 10 residues. Trimming shortened V by 4 bases and J by 12 bases, and 13 bases separated the two germline ends. The CDR3 region is CSVGRGYRYF. For the CDR3, the DNA is TGCAGCGTTGGTCGGGGGTATCGGTACTTC.

The gene calls are TRBV7-9 and TRBJ1-1; D is unclear. The V gene's germline CDR1 is SEHNR and CDR2 FQNEAQ (reference sequence). The ends were cut back, 0 bases at V and 1 base at J, with 9 bases in the middle. The CDR3 consists of 15 residues. CDR3 sequence (DNA): TGTGCCAGCAGCTTAGCGAGGACGGCGAACACTGAAGCTTTCTTT. It yields the protein CASSLARTANTEAFF.

V gene TRBV9 combines with J gene TRBJ2-1, with TRBD1 matching over 7 bases. Germline V gene sequence: CDR1 SGDLS, CDR2 YYNGEE. V lost 4 bases, J lost 5 bases, and 6 bases stayed unmatched. The CDR3 is made up of 14 amino acids. DNA of the CDR3: TGTGCCAGCAGCAACCGGGACAGAAACAATGAGCAGTTCTTC. This codes for CASSNRDRNNEQFF.

The V call is TRBV6-5, the J call TRBJ1-1; 10 nucleotides align to TRBD1. The CDR3 consists of 14 residues. Unmatched junction bases numbered 7, after V lost 6 bases and J lost 6 bases. Germline CDR1 and CDR2: MNHEY and SVGAGI. The CDR3 DNA follows: TGTGCCAGCAGCCGAAGACAGGGGGCTGCTGAAGCTTTCTTT. It codes for CASSRRQGAAEAFF.

Here the CDR3 DNA reads TGCGCCAGCAGCCAAAACGGGGAGTCACAAGAGACCCAGTACTTC. The encoded protein is CASSQNGESQETQYF. The chain employs TRBV5-1 and TRBJ2-5; D perhaps matches TRBD2 (5 bases). Germline assignment: CDR1 SGHRS and CDR2 YFSETQ. The CDR3 spans 15 residues. V lost 4 bases and J lost 2, with 15 bases in between.

The chain couples TRBV28 to TRBJ1-5; D is perhaps TRBD1 (5 bases). This CDR3 has 18 amino acids. The germline V gene encodes CDR1 MDHEN and CDR2 SYDVKM. With 9 bases removed from V and 3 bases from J, the gap between germline ends came to 27 bases. CDR3 sequence: CASNIARGRREANQPQHF. The CDR3 DNA reads TGTGCCAGTAACATAGCGAGGGGCCGGCGGGAGGCCAATCAGCCCCAGCATTTT.

The chain carries TRBV7-9 and TRBJ1-3; D is uncertain. Trimming shortened V by 4 bases and J by 8 bases, and 21 bases separated the two germline ends. The CDR3 has 16 residues. The germline V gene encodes CDR1 SEHNR and CDR2 FQNEAQ (reference sequence). The DNA for the CDR3 is TGTGCCAGCAGCTACCCCCGAGCCAAACGGGGAGACACCATATATTTT. This translates into CASSYPRAKRGDTIYF. The entire variable domain, with the rest obtained from reference TRBV7-9 and TRBJ1-3, is as follows: DTGVSQNPRHKITKRGQNVTFRCDPISEHNRLYWYRQTLGQGPEFLTYFQNEAQLEKSRLLSDRFSAERPKGSFSTLEIQRTEQGDSAMYLCASSYPRAKRGDTIYFGEGSWLTVV.